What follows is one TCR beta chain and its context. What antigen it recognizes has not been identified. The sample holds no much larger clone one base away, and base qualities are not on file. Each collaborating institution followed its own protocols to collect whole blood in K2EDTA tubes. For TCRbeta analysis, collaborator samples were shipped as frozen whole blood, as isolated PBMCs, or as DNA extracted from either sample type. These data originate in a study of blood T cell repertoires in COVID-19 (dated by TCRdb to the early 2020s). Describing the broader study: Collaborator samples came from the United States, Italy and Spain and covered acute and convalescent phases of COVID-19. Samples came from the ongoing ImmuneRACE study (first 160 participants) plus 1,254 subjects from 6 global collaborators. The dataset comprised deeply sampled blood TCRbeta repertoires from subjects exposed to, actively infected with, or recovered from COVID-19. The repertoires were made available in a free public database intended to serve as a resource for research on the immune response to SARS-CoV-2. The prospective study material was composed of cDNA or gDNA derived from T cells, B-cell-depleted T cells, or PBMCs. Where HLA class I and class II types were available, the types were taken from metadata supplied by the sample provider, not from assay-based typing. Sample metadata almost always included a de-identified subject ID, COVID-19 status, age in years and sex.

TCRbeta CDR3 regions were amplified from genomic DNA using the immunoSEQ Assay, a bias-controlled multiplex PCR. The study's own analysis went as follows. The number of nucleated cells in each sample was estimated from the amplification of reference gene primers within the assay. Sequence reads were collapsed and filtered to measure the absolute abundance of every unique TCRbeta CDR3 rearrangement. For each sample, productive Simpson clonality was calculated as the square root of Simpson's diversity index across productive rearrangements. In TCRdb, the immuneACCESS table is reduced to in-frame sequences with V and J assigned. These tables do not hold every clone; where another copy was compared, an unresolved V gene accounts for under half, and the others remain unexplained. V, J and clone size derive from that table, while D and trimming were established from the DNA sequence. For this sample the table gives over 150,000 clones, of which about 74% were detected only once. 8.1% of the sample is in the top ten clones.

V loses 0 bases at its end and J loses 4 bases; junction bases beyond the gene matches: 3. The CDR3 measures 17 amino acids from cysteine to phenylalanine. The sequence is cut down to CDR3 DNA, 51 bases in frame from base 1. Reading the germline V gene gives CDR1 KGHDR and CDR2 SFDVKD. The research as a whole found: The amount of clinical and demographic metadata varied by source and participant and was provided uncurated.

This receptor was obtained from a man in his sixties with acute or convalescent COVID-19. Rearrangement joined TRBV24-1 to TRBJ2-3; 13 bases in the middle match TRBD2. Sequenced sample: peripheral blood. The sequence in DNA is TGTGCCACCAGTGATTTGGGGGGACTAGCGGGGCCAGATACGCAGTATTTT. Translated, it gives CATSDLGGLAGPDTQYF.